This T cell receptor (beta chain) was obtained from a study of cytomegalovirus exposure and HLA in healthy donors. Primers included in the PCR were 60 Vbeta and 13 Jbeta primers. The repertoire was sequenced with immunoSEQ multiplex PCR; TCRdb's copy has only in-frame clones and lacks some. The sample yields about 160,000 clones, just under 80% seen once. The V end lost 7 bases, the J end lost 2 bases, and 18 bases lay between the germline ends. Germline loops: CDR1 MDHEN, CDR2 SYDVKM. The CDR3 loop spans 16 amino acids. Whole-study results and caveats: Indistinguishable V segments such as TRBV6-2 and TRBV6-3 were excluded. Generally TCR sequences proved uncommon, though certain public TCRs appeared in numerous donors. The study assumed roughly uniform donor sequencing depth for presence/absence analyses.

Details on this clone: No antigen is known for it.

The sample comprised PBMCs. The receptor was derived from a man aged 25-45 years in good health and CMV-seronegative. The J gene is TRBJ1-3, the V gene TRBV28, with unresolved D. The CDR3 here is CASITWRKPAGNTIYF. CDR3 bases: TGTGCCAGCATAACCTGGCGGAAACCGGCTGGAAACACCATATATTTT.